The subject of this entry is one TCR beta chain. CDR3 size: 12 residues. The germline gives CDR1 MDHEN, CDR2 SYDVKM. Trimming shortened V by 5 bases and J by 8 bases, and 10 bases separated the two germline ends. Measured with immunoSEQ multiplex PCR; TCRdb has only the in-frame clones, and not every one. The sample contains 100,000 or so clones, roughly 92% of which appear only once. The data were taken from a study of blood T cell repertoires in COVID-19. The V and J genes are TRBV28 and TRBJ1-5, with D uncertain. The sequence came from a woman in her forties or fifties with COVID-19, enrolled during active disease. Sequenced material: peripheral blood. The CDR3 protein is CASSIEGEPQHF. The DNA for the CDR3 is TGTGCCAGCAGTATAGAGGGAGAGCCCCAGCATTTT.